The 15 T cell receptor beta chains in this list originate from one sample, sequenced in a study of blood T cell repertoires in COVID-19. Profiling relied on immunoSEQ multiplex PCR, and the TCRdb table lists in-frame clones only, not all of them. The data hold roughly 130,000 clones, with about four fifths observed a single time. Sequencing used peripheral blood. These receptors all come from a woman between 45 and 65 years old with acute or convalescent COVID-19.

The chain couples TRBV2 to TRBJ2-3, with 8 nucleotides matching TRBD2. This CDR3 is 16 amino acids long. V lost 4 bases, J lost 4 bases, and 10 bases stayed unmatched. Germline V gene lookup returns CDR1 SNHLY and CDR2 FYNNEI. The CDR3 loop is CASSGGSGDLSDTQYF. DNA for the CDR3: TGTGCCAGCAGTGGGGGTAGCGGGGATTTGTCAGATACGCAGTATTTT. Full variable domain (rest looked up from reference TRBV2 and TRBJ2-3): EPEVTQTPSHQVTQMGQEVILRCVPISNHLYFYWYRQILGQKVEFLVSFYNNEISEKSEIFDDQFSVERPDGSNFTLKIRSTKLEDSAMYFCASSGGSGDLSDTQYFGPGTRLTVL.

J is TRBJ2-3 and V is TRBV7-8; TRBD1 matches at 9 bases. This CDR3 contains 15 residues. The V gene end was trimmed by 4 bases and the J gene end by 2 bases; junction bases not matched to a gene: 4. Germline values: CDR1 SGHVS, CDR2 FQNEAQ. CDR3 DNA: TGTGCCAGCAGCTGGACAGGGGCGTCCACAGATACGCAGTATTTT. It is translated as CASSWTGASTDTQYF.

In nucleotides, the CDR3 is TGTGCCAGCAGCCCCTTTCCAGATTCCAATGAGCAGTTCTTC. It codes for CASSPFPDSNEQFF. This rearrangement joins TRBV11-2 to TRBJ2-1; D is unresolved. The V gene lost 5 bases and the J gene lost 6 bases, with 14 bases spanning the gap. The germline gives CDR1 SGHAT, CDR2 FQNNGV. The CDR3 runs 14 residues.

This clone has only one observation. The V gene is TRBV19, the J gene TRBJ1-3; D is undetermined. Trimming stripped 7 bases from V and 0 bases from J, with 7 bases between. CDR3 size: 13 residues. Germline V gives CDR1 LNHDA, CDR2 SQIVND (reference sequence). The CDR3 DNA reads TGTGCCAGTACGGGAGACTCTGGAAACACCATATATTTT. Residues: CASTGDSGNTIYF.

The CDR3 bases are TGTGCCAGAAGCCAGCATGACAGGGCGATTTCACCCCTCCACTTT. It specifies CARSQHDRAISPLHF. The chain joins TRBV5-3 to TRBJ1-6; 7 bases are shared with TRBD1. TRBV5-3 is recorded as an ORF, its role being uncertain. The V gene end was trimmed by 4 bases and the J gene end by 9 bases; junction bases not matched to a gene: 10. There are 15 residues in the CDR3.

This clone was seen a few times. The chain carries TRBV18 and TRBJ1-1, with D perhaps TRBD1 (5 bases). Deletions cut 0 bases from V and 3 bases from J, with 5 bases between. Germline V gives CDR1 KGHSH, CDR2 LQKENI. The CDR3 covers 13 residues. The CDR3 sequence: CASSPPGDTEAFF. CDR3 sequence (DNA): TGTGCCAGCTCACCACCAGGGGACACTGAAGCTTTCTTT.

In this sample, this clone turned up once. The chain combines TRBV18 with TRBJ1-6; 9 nucleotides line up with TRBD1. CDR3 size: 16 residues. The trim removed 1 base at V and 9 bases at J, leaving 7 bases unmatched. Germline CDR1 KGHSH, CDR2 LQKENI. The CDR3 is CASSPLGQGKSSPLHF. The CDR3 DNA reads TGTGCCAGCTCACCACTTGGACAGGGGAAATCTTCACCCCTCCACTTT.

The V call is TRBV5-1, the J call TRBJ1-1; 7 bases are shared with TRBD1. The CDR3 runs to 14 residues. The V gene's germline CDR1 is SGHRS and CDR2 YFSETQ. The V segment lost 0 bases and the J segment 5 bases; nucleotides outside the gene matches: 4. This CDR3 reads CASSLAQGETEAFF. The CDR3 DNA reads TGCGCCAGCAGCTTGGCTCAGGGGGAAACTGAAGCTTTCTTT.

This clone has a handful of counts. The V gene is TRBV24-1, the J gene TRBJ2-1; D not resolved. From germline, CDR1 is KGHDR and CDR2 SFDVKD. The length of the CDR3 is 16 residues. Trimming took off 3 bases at V and 0 bases at J, with 11 bases between the two ends. The CDR3: CATSDHGWSSYNEQFF. The CDR3 DNA reads TGTGCCACCAGTGATCATGGCTGGAGCTCCTACAATGAGCAGTTCTTC.

CDR3 amino acids: CASSSTGGLAEAFF. In DNA, the CDR3 is TGTGCCAGCAGCTCGACAGGTGGGTTAGCTGAAGCTTTCTTT. The V and J genes are TRBV5-4 and TRBJ1-1; a possible D gene is TRBD1 (6 bases). The CDR3 totals 14 residues. Trimming removed 3 bases at V and 6 bases at J, with 15 bases between. Germline V lookup: CDR1 SGHNT, CDR2 YYREEE (reference sequence).

The chain combines TRBV11-2 with TRBJ1-4; 10 bases agree with TRBD1. This CDR3 region has 18 residues. V shed 2 bases, J shed 7 bases, and the junction held 13 bases outside the gene matches. The germline gives CDR1 SGHAT, CDR2 FQNNGV. The CDR3 sequence is CASSLYPTGGNGREKLFF. CDR3 coding DNA: TGTGCCAGCAGCTTATATCCGACAGGGGGCAATGGACGTGAAAAACTGTTTTTT.

The chain couples TRBV5-1 to TRBJ2-2; D might be TRBD1 (5 bases). The germline gives CDR1 SGHRS, CDR2 YFSETQ. The V end lost 1 base, the J end lost 1 base, and 17 bases lay between the germline ends. This CDR3 comprises 18 residues. In DNA, the CDR3 is TGCGCCAGCAGCTTGTATCTCAGGGCGCCCCGGAACACCGGGGAGCTGTTTTTT. It yields the protein CASSLYLRAPRNTGELFF.

This clone was detected once. The rearrangement uses TRBV15 and TRBJ2-1; TRBD2 is a possible D gene (5 bases). Germline assignment: CDR1 LNHNV and CDR2 YYDKDF (reference sequence). CDR3 length: 14 amino acids. Trimming took off 0 bases at V and 8 bases at J, with 11 bases between the two ends. The CDR3 spells CATSRDHGGYEQFF. CDR3 sequence (DNA): TGTGCCACCAGCAGAGATCATGGAGGCTATGAGCAGTTCTTC. Combining the CDR3 with reference TRBV15 and TRBJ2-1 gives the whole variable domain DAMVIQNPRYQVTQFGKPVTLSCSQTLNHNVMYWYQQKSSQAPKLLFHYYDKDFNNEADTPDNFQSRRPNTSFCFLDIRSPGLGDTAMYLCATSRDHGGYEQFFGPGTRLTVL.

This clone was observed once. This chain links TRBV5-1 with TRBJ2-1; 8 bases match TRBD1. CDR1 and CDR2 from the germline V gene are SGHRS and YFSETQ. V dropped 5 bases and J dropped 6; count of bases not matched to a gene: 7. The CDR3 runs to 14 residues. The DNA for the CDR3 is TGCGCCAGCAGAGGACAGGGAGTAGGCAATGAGCAGTTCTTC. This codes for CASRGQGVGNEQFF.

CDR3 protein: CSVHRGRGTEAFF. The CDR3 DNA reads as TGCAGCGTTCACAGGGGACGTGGCACTGAAGCTTTCTTT. The chain employs TRBV29-1 and TRBJ1-1; 7 bases align to TRBD1. CDR3 size: 13 residues. V lost 5 bases to trimming and J lost 4 bases; unmatched junction nucleotides: 7. The germline V gene encodes CDR1 SQVTM and CDR2 ANQGSEA.